Within the sample, the clone carrying this T cell receptor (beta chain) is medium-sized. Antigen specificity is unknown. With V trimmed by 7 bases and J by 8 bases, 3 bases remained unmatched. This CDR3 has 13 residues. CDR1 MNHNS and CDR2 SASEGT come from the germline V gene. This entry belongs to a study of vaccination and CD4 T cells after COVID-19. Study in general: Each enrolled participant received a two-dose regimen of either BNT162b2 or mRNA-1273 vaccine.

Regarding the study as a whole: Within the convalescent patients, spike mono-reactivity was found in 304 of 307 vaccine-specific clones.

Once obtained from cultured CD4+ T cells, the DNA was sequenced using the Oncomine TCR Beta short-read assay. TCRdb re-derived calls from the PCR reads in MiXCR, one entry per CDR3 protein. The sample has about 20,000 distinct CDR3 sequences; 23% are singletons. Treatment: approximately 10-day PBMC culture with coronavirus spike peptide pools or control peptides (ViraFEST assay). Wells that each held around 2 million PBMCs were cultured with 9.5 to 10 IU/ml IL-2 and approximately 10 ug/ml peptide pools. Material: cultured CD4+ T cells from blood. The TCR comes from a human donor with COVID-19. V gene TRBV6-1 combines with J gene TRBJ1-6; 9 bases line up with TRBD1. The DNA of the CDR3 is TGTGCCAGCATTGACAGGGGGGATTCACCCCTCCACTTT. This sequence encodes CASIDRGDSPLHF.